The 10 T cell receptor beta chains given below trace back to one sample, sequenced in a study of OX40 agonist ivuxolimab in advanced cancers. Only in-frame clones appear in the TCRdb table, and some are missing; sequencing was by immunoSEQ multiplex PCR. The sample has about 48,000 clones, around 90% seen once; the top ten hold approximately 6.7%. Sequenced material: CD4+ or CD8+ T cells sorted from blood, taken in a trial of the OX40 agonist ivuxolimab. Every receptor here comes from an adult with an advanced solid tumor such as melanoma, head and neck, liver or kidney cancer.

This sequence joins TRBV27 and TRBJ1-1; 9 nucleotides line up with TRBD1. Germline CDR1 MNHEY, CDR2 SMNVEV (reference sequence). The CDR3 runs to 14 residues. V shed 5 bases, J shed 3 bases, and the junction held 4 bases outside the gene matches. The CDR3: CASSPTGGHTEAFF. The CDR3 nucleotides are TGTGCCAGCAGTCCGACAGGGGGGCACACTGAAGCTTTCTTT.

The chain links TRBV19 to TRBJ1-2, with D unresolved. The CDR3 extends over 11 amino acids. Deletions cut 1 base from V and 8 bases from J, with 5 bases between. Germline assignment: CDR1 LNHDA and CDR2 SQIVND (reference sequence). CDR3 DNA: TGTGCCAGTAGTATAGGACCGGGCTACACCTTC. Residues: CASSIGPGYTF.

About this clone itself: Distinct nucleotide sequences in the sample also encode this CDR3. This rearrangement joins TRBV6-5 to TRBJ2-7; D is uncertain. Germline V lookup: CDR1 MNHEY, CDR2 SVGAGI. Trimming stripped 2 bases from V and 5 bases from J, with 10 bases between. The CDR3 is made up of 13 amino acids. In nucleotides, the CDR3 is TGTGCCAGCAGTTACGGGTTGGGCCACGAGCAGTACTTC. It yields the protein CASSYGLGHEQYF.

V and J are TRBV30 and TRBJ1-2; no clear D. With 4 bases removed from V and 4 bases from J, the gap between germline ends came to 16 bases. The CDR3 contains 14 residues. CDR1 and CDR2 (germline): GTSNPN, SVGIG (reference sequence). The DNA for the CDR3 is TGTGCCTGGACCGAAACCCCTAGAGGCTATGGCTACACCTTC. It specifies CAWTETPRGYGYTF.

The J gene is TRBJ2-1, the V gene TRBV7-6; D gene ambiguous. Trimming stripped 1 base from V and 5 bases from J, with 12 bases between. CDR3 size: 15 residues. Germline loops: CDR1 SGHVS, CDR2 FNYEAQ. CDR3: CASSLGMPKNNEQFF. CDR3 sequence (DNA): TGTGCCAGCAGCTTAGGTATGCCGAAAAACAATGAGCAGTTCTTC.

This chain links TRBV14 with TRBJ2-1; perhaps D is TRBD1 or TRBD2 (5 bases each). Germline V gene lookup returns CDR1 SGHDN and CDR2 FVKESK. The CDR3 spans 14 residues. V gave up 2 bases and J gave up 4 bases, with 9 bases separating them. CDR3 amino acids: CASSQRDGYNEQFF. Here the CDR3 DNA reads TGTGCCAGCAGCCAACGGGACGGTTACAATGAGCAGTTCTTC.

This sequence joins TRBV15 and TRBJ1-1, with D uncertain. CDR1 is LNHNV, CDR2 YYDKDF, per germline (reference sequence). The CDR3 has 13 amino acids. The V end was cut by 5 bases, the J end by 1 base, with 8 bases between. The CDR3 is CATSSHSNTEAFF. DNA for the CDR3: TGTGCCACCAGCTCCCACTCGAACACTGAAGCTTTCTTT.

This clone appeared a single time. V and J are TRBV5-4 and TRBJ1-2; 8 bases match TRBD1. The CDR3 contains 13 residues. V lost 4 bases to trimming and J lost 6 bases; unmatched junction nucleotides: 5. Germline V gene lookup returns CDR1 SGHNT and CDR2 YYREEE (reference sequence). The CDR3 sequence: CASSPNRGDGYTF. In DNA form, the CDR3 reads TGTGCCAGCAGCCCGAACAGGGGGGATGGCTACACCTTC.

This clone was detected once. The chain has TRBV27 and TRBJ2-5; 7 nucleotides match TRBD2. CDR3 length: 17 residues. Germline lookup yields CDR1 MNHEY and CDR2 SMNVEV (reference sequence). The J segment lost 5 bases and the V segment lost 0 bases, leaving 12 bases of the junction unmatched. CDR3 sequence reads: CASSLSPGLGAGETQYF. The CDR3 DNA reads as TGTGCCAGCAGTTTATCGCCCGGACTAGGGGCCGGGGAGACCCAGTACTTC.

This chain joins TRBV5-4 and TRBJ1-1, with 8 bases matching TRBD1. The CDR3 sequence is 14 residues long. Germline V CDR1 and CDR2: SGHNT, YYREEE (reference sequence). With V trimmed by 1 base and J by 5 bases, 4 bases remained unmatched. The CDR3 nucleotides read TGTGCCAGCAGCTTGCGGACAGGGATTACTGAAGCTTTCTTT. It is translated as CASSLRTGITEAFF.